This is a list of T cell receptor beta chains from one sample in a study of blood T cell repertoires in COVID-19. Data came from immunoSEQ multiplex PCR; TCRdb stores just in-frame clones and leaves some out. The sample lists 350,000 to 450,000 clones; about 85% were seen once. Material: peripheral blood. Receptor source: a woman aged 18-29 years with acute or convalescent COVID-19. The CDR3 runs from the conserved cysteine through the conserved F or W. D genes are given only for firm matches. Clone size, where shown, is once, few, many, or a class for clones that have expanded.

d_call j_call clone_size v_call cdr3_nt cdr3_aa
TRBD1 TRBJ2-5 . TRBV24-1 TGTGCCACCAGTGAATCACAGGGGGCAGGGGAGACCCAGTACTTC CATSESQGAGETQYF
. TRBJ1-5 . TRBV7-9 TGTGCCAGCAGCTCTCAGGAGGGTAATCAGCCCCAGCATTTT CASSSQEGNQPQHF
TRBD1 TRBJ1-5 few TRBV7-9 TGTGCCAGCGCCGGGGGACAGATTAATCAGCCCCAGCATTTT CASAGGQINQPQHF
. TRBJ1-3 . TRBV10-3 TGTGCCATCAGCGTAGGACTTGACTCTGGAAACACCATATATTTT CAISVGLDSGNTIYF
. TRBJ2-3 . TRBV9 TGTGCCAGCAGCGTAGCGGGAGACACAGATACGCAGTATTTT CASSVAGDTDTQYF
. TRBJ1-3 few TRBV7-2 TGTGCCAGCAGCGGGTCAAGGGGTGGAAACACCATATATTTT CASSGSRGGNTIYF
TRBD1 TRBJ1-2 . TRBV29-1 TGCAGCGGCGACTTCCGGGACAGGGGGCAGAACTATGGCTACACCTTC CSGDFRDRGQNYGYTF
TRBD2 TRBJ2-7 few TRBV4-2 TGTGCCAGCAGCCAATGGTATTCGGGGACTAGCTCCTACGAGCAGTACTTC CASSQWYSGTSSYEQYF
. TRBJ1-5 . TRBV15 TGTGCCACCAGCAGAGGCGGGGAAATCGAAGGGAATAAGCCCCAGCATTTT CATSRGGEIEGNKPQHF
. TRBJ2-1 once TRBV2 TGTGCCAGCAGTGAAGCCGGAGGCAATGAGCAGTTCTTC CASSEAGGNEQFF
TRBD1 TRBJ1-1 . TRBV2 TGTGCCAGCACAGACAGGGGCCGAGGGTACACTGAAGCTTTCTTT CASTDRGRGYTEAFF
TRBD1 TRBJ1-1 . TRBV10-3 TGTGCCATCAGTCCCGGGACAGGGACGAGAACTGAAGCTTTCTTT CAISPGTGTRTEAFF
. TRBJ1-1 few TRBV7-2 TGTGCCAGCAGCTTCCAAGATCTAATGAACACTGAAGCTTTCTTT CASSFQDLMNTEAFF
TRBD1 TRBJ2-5 . TRBV10-3 TGTGCCATCCGCGGCAGGGGGCACGAGACCCAGTACTTC CAIRGRGHETQYF
TRBD1 TRBJ2-5 . TRBV19 TGTGCCAGTAGTATGGTGGGACAGGGTTTGAAGACCCAGTACTTC CASSMVGQGLKTQYF
TRBD1 TRBJ1-1 few TRBV11-2 TGTGCCAGCAGCGAGTCAGGGGGGAACACTGAAGCTTTCTTT CASSESGGNTEAFF
TRBD1 TRBJ2-2 once TRBV2 TGTGCCAGCATTGGGACAGGGGGTCTGGAGACCGGGGAGCTGTTTTTT CASIGTGGLETGELFF
. TRBJ1-2 . TRBV6-5 TGTGCCAGCACCTTTACCCAGGGGACGAAAGGCTACACCTTC CASTFTQGTKGYTF
TRBD2 TRBJ2-2 few TRBV5-1 TGCGCCAGCAGCTTGTCTGGCGGGGGGACCGGGGAGCTGTTTTTT CASSLSGGGTGELFF
TRBD2 TRBJ2-1 . TRBV20-1 TGCAGTGCTAGTCGCGGGGGGAGTAGTGTCTCCTACAATGAGCAGTTCTTC CSASRGGSSVSYNEQFF
. TRBJ1-2 . TRBV6-2/TRBV6-3 TGTGCCAGCAGTTCCTTTATGGGCCGCAGCAAGGGCTACACCTTC CASSSFMGRSKGYTF
TRBD1 TRBJ1-2 once TRBV5-1 TGCGCCAGCAGCTCTCAAGGATGGGACAGGGCGTCATACTATGGCTACACCTTC CASSSQGWDRASYYGYTF
. TRBJ1-2 . TRBV6-6 TGTGCCAGCAGCCAATTGACACGCCCTGGAGGCTACACCTTC CASSQLTRPGGYTF